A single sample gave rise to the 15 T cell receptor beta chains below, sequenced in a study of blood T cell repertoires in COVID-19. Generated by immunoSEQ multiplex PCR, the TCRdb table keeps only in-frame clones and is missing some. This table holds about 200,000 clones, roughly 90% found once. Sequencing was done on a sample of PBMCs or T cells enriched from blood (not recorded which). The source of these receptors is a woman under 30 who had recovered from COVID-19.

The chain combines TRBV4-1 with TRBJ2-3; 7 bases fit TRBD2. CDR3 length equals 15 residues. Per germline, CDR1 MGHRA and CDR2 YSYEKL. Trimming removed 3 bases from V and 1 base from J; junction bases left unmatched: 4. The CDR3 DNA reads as TGCGCCAGCAGCCAGGAAAGCGGGGGCACAGATACGCAGTATTTT. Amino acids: CASSQESGGTDTQYF.

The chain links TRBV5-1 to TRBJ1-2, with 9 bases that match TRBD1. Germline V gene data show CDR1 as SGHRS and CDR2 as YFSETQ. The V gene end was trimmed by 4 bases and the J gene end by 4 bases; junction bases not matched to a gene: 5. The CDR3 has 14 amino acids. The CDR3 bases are TGCGCCAGCAGCCCCCCGGGACAGGGCTATGGCTACACCTTC. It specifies CASSPPGQGYGYTF.

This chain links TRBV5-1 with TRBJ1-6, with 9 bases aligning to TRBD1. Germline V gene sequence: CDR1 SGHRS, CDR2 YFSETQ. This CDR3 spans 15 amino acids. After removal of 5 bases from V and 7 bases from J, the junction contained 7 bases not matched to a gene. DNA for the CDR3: TGCGCCAGCAGGCTAGGGACAGGGTCAAATTCACCCCTCCACTTT. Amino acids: CASRLGTGSNSPLHF.

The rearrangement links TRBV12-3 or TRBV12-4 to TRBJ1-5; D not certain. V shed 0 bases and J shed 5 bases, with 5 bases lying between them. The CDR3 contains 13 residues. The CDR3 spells CASSLARDQPQHF. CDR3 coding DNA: TGTGCCAGCAGTTTAGCGCGTGATCAGCCCCAGCATTTT.

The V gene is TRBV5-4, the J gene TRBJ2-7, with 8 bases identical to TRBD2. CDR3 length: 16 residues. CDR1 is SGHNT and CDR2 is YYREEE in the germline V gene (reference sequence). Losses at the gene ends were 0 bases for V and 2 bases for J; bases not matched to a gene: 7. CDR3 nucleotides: TGTGCCAGCAGCTTGGATCCAGCGGGGGTACCCTACGAGCAGTACTTC. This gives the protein CASSLDPAGVPYEQYF. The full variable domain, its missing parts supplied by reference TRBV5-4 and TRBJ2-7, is ETGVTQSPTHLIKTRGQQVTLRCSSQSGHNTVSWYQQALGQGPQFIFQYYREEENGRGNFPPRFSGLQFPNYSSELNVNALELDDSALYLCASSLDPAGVPYEQYFGPGTRLTVT.

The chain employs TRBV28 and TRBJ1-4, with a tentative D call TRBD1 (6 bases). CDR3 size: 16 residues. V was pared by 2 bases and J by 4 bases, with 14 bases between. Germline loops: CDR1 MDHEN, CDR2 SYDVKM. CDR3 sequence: CASSLGTGTYNEKLFF. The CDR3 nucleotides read TGTGCCAGCAGTTTAGGAACAGGGACATATAATGAAAAACTGTTTTTT.

CDR3 nucleotide sequence: TGCGCCAGCAGCGCCGAGACAGGGACCGGCTACACCTTC. Protein product: CASSAETGTGYTF. The rearrangement joins TRBV5-1 to TRBJ1-2; TRBD1 matches at 7 bases. Germline-derived CDR1 and CDR2 are SGHRS and YFSETQ. Germline trimming cut 4 bases from V and 8 bases from J; bases unmatched to any gene: 8. This CDR3 is built from 13 residues.

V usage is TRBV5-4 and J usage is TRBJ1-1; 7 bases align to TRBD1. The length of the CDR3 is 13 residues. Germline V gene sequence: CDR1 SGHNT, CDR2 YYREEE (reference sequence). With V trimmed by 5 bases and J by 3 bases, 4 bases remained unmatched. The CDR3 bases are TGTGCCAGCAGACGACAGGGAGACACTGAAGCTTTCTTT. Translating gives CASRRQGDTEAFF.

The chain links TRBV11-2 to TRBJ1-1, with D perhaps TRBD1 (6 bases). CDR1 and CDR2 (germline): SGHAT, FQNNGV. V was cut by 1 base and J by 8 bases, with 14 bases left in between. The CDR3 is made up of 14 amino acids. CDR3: CASSLGGHLIEAFF. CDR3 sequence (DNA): TGTGCCAGCAGCTTAGGGGGACACCTCATCGAAGCTTTCTTT.

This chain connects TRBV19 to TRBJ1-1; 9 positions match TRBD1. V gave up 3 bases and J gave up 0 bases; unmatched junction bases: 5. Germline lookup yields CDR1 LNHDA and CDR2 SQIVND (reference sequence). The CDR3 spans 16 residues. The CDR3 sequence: CASSMGTGPLNTEAFF. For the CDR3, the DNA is TGTGCCAGTAGTATGGGGACAGGGCCGTTGAACACTGAAGCTTTCTTT. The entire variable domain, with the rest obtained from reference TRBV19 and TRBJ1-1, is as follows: DGGITQSPKYLFRKEGQNVTLSCEQNLNHDAMYWYRQDPGQGLRLIYYSQIVNDFQKGDIAEGYSVSREKKESFPLTVTSAQKNPTAFYLCASSMGTGPLNTEAFFGQGTRLTVV.

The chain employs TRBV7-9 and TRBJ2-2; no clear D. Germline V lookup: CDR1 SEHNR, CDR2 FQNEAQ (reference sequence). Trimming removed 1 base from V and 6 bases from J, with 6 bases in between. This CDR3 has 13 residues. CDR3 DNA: TGTGCCAGCAGCTTAGAGCATGCCGGGGAGCTGTTTTTT. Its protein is CASSLEHAGELFF.

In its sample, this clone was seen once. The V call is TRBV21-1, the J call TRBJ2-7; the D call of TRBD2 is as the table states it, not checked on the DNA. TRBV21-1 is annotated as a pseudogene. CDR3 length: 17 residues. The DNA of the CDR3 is TGTGCCAGCAGCCCGGTTTGGGTTTCGGAGGGATCCTACGAGCAGTACTTC. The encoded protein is CASSPVWVSEGSYEQYF.

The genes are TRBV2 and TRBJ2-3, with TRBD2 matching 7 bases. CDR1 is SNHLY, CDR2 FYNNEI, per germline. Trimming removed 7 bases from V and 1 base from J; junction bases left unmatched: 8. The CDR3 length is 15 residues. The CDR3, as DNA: TGTGCCAGCACCAGGACTAGACACGGCACAGATACGCAGTATTTT. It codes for CASTRTRHGTDTQYF.

CDR3 in DNA: TGTGCCAGCAGAGGTCGAGGGAAAAATTTGAGGTACGAGCAGTACTTC. Protein: CASRGRGKNLRYEQYF. The V and J genes are TRBV19 and TRBJ2-7; possibly TRBD2 for D (5 bases). Trimming took 9 bases from V and 4 from J, leaving 25 bases between them. Germline values: CDR1 LNHDA, CDR2 SQIVND (reference sequence). The CDR3 is 16 amino acids.

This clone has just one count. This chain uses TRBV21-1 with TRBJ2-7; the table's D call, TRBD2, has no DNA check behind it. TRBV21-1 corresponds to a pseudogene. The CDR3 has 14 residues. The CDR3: CASDPRVGDYEQYF. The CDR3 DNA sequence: TGTGCCAGCGATCCCCGGGTGGGTGACTACGAGCAGTACTTC.